This TCR beta chain was found in a study of beta chain features in type 1 diabetes. Overall study: Patients did not differ from healthy donors in age, gender or cell yield. Study-level points and caveats: Among patients with Type 1 diabetes, TCRB CDR3s were moderately but significantly shorter in every one of the four CD4+ subsets. Among type 1 diabetes patients, VDJ junctions had fewer insertions and more deletions. Shorter templates may be favored by PCR, equally so in patients and controls. Whether TCRB rearrangement is influenced by HLA type went unresolved here.

The study reverse transcribed the entire isolated RNA, so it sequenced expressed TCRB transcripts. The protocol was immunoSEQ multiplex PCR, while the TCRdb copy is restricted to in-frame clones and leaves out a portion. This table has roughly 280,000 clones, 24% appearing once. The CDR3 is made up of 13 amino acids. CDR1 is SGDLS, CDR2 YYNGEE, per germline. V was cut by 2 bases and J by 5 bases, with 8 bases left in between. This clone appeared a few times. Its target is not known. The rearrangement joins TRBV9 to TRBJ2-1, with unresolved D. Sequenced sample: naive CD4+ T cells from blood. This TCR came from a woman between 25 and 40 years old with type 1 diabetes. This chain's CDR3 is CASSVAAHNEQFF. The CDR3 coding sequence is TGTGCCAGCAGCGTGGCCGCCCACAATGAGCAGTTCTTC. Looking up the rest from reference TRBV9 and TRBJ2-1 gives the full variable domain: DSGVTQTPKHLITATGQRVTLRCSPRSGDLSVYWYQQSLDQGLQFLIQYYNGEERAKGNILERFSAQQFPDLHSELNLSSLELGDSALYFCASSVAAHNEQFFGPGTRLTVL.